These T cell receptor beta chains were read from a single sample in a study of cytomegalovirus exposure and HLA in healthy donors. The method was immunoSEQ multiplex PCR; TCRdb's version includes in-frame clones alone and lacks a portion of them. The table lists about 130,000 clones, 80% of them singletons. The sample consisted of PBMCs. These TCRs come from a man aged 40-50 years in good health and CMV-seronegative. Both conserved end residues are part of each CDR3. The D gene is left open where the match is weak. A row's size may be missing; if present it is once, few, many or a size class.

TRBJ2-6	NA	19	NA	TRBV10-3	CAISEFDFRDTQGANVLTF	TGTGCCATCAGTGAGTTCGATTTTAGGGACACCCAAGGGGCCAACGTCCTGACTTTC
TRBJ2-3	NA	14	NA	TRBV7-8	CASKWDTNTDTQYF	TGTGCCAGCAAGTGGGACACGAACACAGATACGCAGTATTTT
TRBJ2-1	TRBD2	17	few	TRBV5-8	CASSLWITSGSLHEQFF	TGTGCCAGCAGCTTATGGATTACTAGCGGGAGTCTACATGAGCAGTTCTTC
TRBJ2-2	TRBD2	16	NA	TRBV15	CATQGLAGGNTGELFF	TGTGCCACCCAGGGACTAGCGGGAGGAAACACCGGGGAGCTGTTTTTT
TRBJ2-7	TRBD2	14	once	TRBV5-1	CASSLSLAGGEEYF	TGCGCCAGCAGCTTGTCCCTAGCGGGAGGGGAGGAGTACTTC
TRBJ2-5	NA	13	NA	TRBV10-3	CAIRAQGPETQYF	TGTGCCATCAGGGCTCAGGGTCCAGAGACCCAGTACTTC
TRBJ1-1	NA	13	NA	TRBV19	CASSIPPGMKAFF	TGTGCCAGTAGTATACCCCCGGGTATGAAGGCTTTCTTT
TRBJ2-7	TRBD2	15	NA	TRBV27	CASRTGTSGTYEQYF	TGTGCCAGCAGGACCGGGACTAGCGGGACCTACGAGCAGTACTTC
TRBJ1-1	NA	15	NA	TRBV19	CASSIDGGMNTEAFF	TGTGCCAGTAGTATTGACGGGGGGATGAACACTGAAGCTTTCTTT
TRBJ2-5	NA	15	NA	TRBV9	CASSVGGFPQETQYF	TGTGCCAGCAGCGTCGGCGGGTTTCCGCAAGAGACCCAGTACTTC
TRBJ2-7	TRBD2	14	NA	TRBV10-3	CAISGTSGNYEQYF	TGTGCCATCAGCGGGACTAGCGGGAACTACGAGCAGTACTTC
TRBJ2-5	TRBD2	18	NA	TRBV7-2	CASSLVGTSGRIQETQYF	TGTGCCAGCAGCTTAGTCGGGACTAGCGGGAGGATCCAAGAGACCCAGTACTTC
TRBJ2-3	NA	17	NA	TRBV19	CASSLGQKVVSTDTQYF	TGTGCCAGTAGCCTCGGACAGAAAGTAGTCAGCACAGATACGCAGTATTTT
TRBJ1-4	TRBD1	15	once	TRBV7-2	CASSVTGGAGEKLFF	TGTGCCAGCAGCGTCACAGGGGGTGCTGGTGAAAAACTGTTTTTT
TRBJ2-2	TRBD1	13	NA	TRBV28	CANWDSTTGELFF	TGTGCCAACTGGGACAGTACCACCGGGGAGCTGTTTTTT
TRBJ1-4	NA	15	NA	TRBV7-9	CASSPRGVNSEKLFF	TGTGCCAGCAGCCCGCGGGGAGTGAATAGTGAAAAACTGTTTTTT
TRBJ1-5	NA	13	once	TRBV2	CASSPGQLRAQHF	TGTGCCAGCAGTCCCGGACAGCTTCGAGCCCAGCATTTT
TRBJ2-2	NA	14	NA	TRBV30	CAWSVTVGTGELFF	TGTGCCTGGAGTGTAACAGTGGGCACCGGGGAGCTGTTTTTT
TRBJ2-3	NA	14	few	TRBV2	CASIPEWERNTQYF	TGTGCCAGCATCCCCGAGTGGGAGAGGAATACGCAGTATTTT
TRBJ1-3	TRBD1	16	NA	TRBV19	CASIRGPESSGNTIYF	TGTGCCAGTATAAGGGGGCCCGAAAGCTCTGGAAACACCATATATTTT
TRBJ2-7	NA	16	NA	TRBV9	CASSVSGAGASYEQYF	TGTGCCAGCAGCGTATCTGGTGCAGGGGCGTCCTACGAGCAGTACTTC
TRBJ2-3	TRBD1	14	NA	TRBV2	CASRGDRNTDTQYF	TGTGCCAGCAGAGGGGACAGAAACACAGATACGCAGTATTTT